What follows are 23 T cell receptor beta chains derived from one specimen sequenced in a study of T cells in Graves' hyperthyroidism and ophthalmopathy (dated by TCRdb to between 2018 and 2020). Library method: multiplex PCR. The run used an Illumina HiSeq 2000. Amplification of TCR beta CDR3 regions was carried out from RNA transcripts. For the first round of RT-PCR on the TCR CDR3, the HTBI primer set was used together with the Qiagen OneStep RT-PCR kit. The public reads were run again by TCRdb, first through fastp at Q25 and then through MiXCR, and only productive beta chains were kept. Records with the same CDR3 protein are collapsed into one entry carrying the most frequent genes and DNA. The sample table shows about 270,000 distinct CDR3 sequences, and approximately 25% are seen once. The ten largest account for under 40% of the sample. Sequencing used blood. All receptors derive from a woman aged 40-49 years with Graves' ophthalmopathy.

This clonotype was seen repeatedly, ten times or more. The chain links TRBV7-2 to TRBJ1-2; 7 nucleotides match TRBD1. From germline, CDR1 is SGHTA and CDR2 FQGNSA. V lost 7 bases, J lost 6 bases, and 2 bases stayed unmatched. The CDR3 loop spans 11 amino acids. CDR3 nucleotide sequence: TGTGCCAGCAACAGGGGTCATGGCTACACCTTC. Translating gives CASNRGHGYTF.

The V gene is TRBV25-1, the J gene TRBJ2-5, with D perhaps matching TRBD2 (6 bases). Germline V gives CDR1 MGHDK, CDR2 SYGVNS. The V and J ends lost 3 bases and 2 bases respectively, with 13 bases between them. The length of the CDR3 is 15 residues. The CDR3 region is CASSDPHAGQETQYF. Written as DNA, the CDR3 is TGTGCCAGCAGTGATCCACACGCGGGACAAGAGACCCAGTACTTC.

The chain recombines TRBV11-2 with TRBJ2-7; 8 bases agree with TRBD1. The CDR3 covers 14 residues. Trimming cost V 3 bases and J 3 bases; bases outside gene matches: 4. The germline V gene encodes CDR1 SGHAT and CDR2 FQNNGV. This CDR3 reads CASSLTGANYEQYF. DNA for the CDR3: TGTGCCAGCAGCTTGACAGGGGCTAACTACGAGCAGTACTTC.

This sequence joins TRBV19 and TRBJ1-1; TRBD1 aligns across 7 bases. V lost 7 bases to trimming and J lost 5 bases; unmatched junction nucleotides: 7. This CDR3 contains 13 residues. Germline values: CDR1 LNHDA, CDR2 SQIVND (reference sequence). The DNA of the CDR3 is TGTGCCAGTAACCAGGGGGGATGGACTGAAGCTTTCTTT. The encoded protein is CASNQGGWTEAFF.

This clonotype occurred many times. The chain couples TRBV27 to TRBJ2-7; D is perhaps TRBD1 or TRBD2 (5 bases each). Trimming pared 6 bases from V and 3 bases from J, leaving 12 bases between. The V gene's germline CDR1 is MNHEY and CDR2 SMNVEV (reference sequence). The CDR3 loop spans 13 amino acids. CDR3: CASRRGRVYEQYF. The CDR3 DNA reads TGTGCCAGCAGGAGGGGCAGGGTCTACGAGCAGTACTTC.

This clonotype was picked up many times. The CDR3, as DNA: TGTGCCAGCAGCCAAGACAGCGGGACGGAGACCCAGTACTTC. Its protein is CASSQDSGTETQYF. This chain joins TRBV3-1 and TRBJ2-5, with 7 bases identical to TRBD2. V shed 0 bases and J 5 bases; nucleotides not matched to a gene: 3. CDR1 is LGHDT, CDR2 YNNKEL, per germline (reference sequence). The CDR3 runs to 14 residues.

This clonotype was counted a few times. V usage is TRBV4-1 and J usage is TRBJ1-5; 8 bases align to TRBD1. The CDR3 consists of 17 residues. The germline gives CDR1 MGHRA, CDR2 YSYEKL. V lost 1 base, J lost 3 bases, and 8 bases stayed unmatched. This CDR3 is CASSQVPQGAANQPQHF. The CDR3 DNA is TGCGCCAGCAGCCAAGTACCTCAGGGGGCTGCCAATCAGCCCCAGCATTTT.

This clonotype was recorded at least ten times. The chain employs TRBV7-9 and TRBJ2-4; 10 bases are shared with TRBD1. This CDR3 spans 16 amino acids. The trim removed 5 bases at V and 3 bases at J, leaving 7 bases unmatched. Germline-derived CDR1 and CDR2 are SEHNR and FQNEAQ (reference sequence). Written as DNA, the CDR3 is TGTGCCAGCAGCCCCGGGACAGGGGAGGACAAAAACATTCAGTACTTC. Translated, it gives CASSPGTGEDKNIQYF.

Many counts were recorded for this clonotype. This sequence joins TRBV7-2 and TRBJ2-1; D gene ambiguous. CDR3 length: 14 residues. Trimming shortened V by 5 bases and J by 7 bases, and 15 bases separated the two germline ends. Per germline, CDR1 SGHTA and CDR2 FQGNSA. In DNA, the CDR3 is TGTGCCAGCAGCCCCGGAATGGCCTTTAATGAGCAGTTCTTC. Its protein is CASSPGMAFNEQFF.

The chain carries TRBV3-1 and TRBJ2-5, with TRBD2 identical over 12 bases. Trimming cost V 4 bases and J 5 bases; bases outside gene matches: 5. The CDR3 sequence is 15 residues long. CDR1 and CDR2 from the germline V gene are LGHDT and YNNKEL (reference sequence). CDR3 sequence reads: CASSPGLAGMETQYF. In DNA, the CDR3 is TGTGCCAGCAGCCCTGGACTAGCGGGAATGGAGACCCAGTACTTC.

This clonotype came up many times. The chain combines TRBV3-1 with TRBJ2-7; unclear D gene. CDR3 length: 14 amino acids. The V gene's germline CDR1 is LGHDT and CDR2 YNNKEL (reference sequence). With 4 bases removed from V and 2 bases from J, the gap between germline ends came to 12 bases. CDR3 residues: CASSPAGLTYEQYF. In DNA form, the CDR3 reads TGTGCCAGCAGCCCAGCCGGGCTAACCTACGAGCAGTACTTC.

This clonotype has at least ten counts. J is TRBJ2-5 and V is TRBV28; D is tentatively TRBD1 or TRBD2 (5 bases each). There are 14 residues in the CDR3. V was clipped by 10 bases and J by 7 bases, with 22 bases between them. The germline CDR1 and CDR2 sequences are MDHEN and SYDVKM. This chain's CDR3 is CATLSRGRAGTQYF. The DNA of the CDR3 is TGTGCCACACTCTCAAGGGGACGCGCGGGGACCCAGTACTTC.

This clonotype was recorded at least ten times. This chain joins TRBV4-2 and TRBJ1-1; D remains ambiguous. CDR3 length: 12 amino acids. V lost 8 bases and J lost 4, with 11 bases in between. Germline V gene lookup returns CDR1 LGHNA and CDR2 YNFKEQ. The CDR3 protein is CASFDGGTEAFF. CDR3 DNA: TGTGCCAGCTTCGACGGTGGCACTGAAGCTTTCTTT.

This clonotype was seen only a few times. The rearrangement joins TRBV12-3 or TRBV12-4 to TRBJ1-2; D unresolved. V lost 3 bases and J 5 bases, leaving 22 bases between the germline ends. The CDR3 length is 17 residues. The CDR3 sequence: CASSFLAGTSPRYGYTF. DNA for the CDR3: TGTGCCAGCAGTTTTCTCGCAGGTACCTCGCCCCGTTATGGCTACACCTTC.

This clonotype was counted only a few times. The V and J genes are TRBV28 and TRBJ2-7; TRBD1 aligns across 10 bases. Germline loops: CDR1 MDHEN, CDR2 SYDVKM. Germline trimming cut 2 bases from V and 5 bases from J; bases unmatched to any gene: 3. CDR3 length equals 14 residues. The CDR3 spells CASSLGTGVHEQYF. For the CDR3, the DNA is TGTGCCAGCAGTTTAGGGACAGGGGTTCACGAGCAGTACTTC.

This clonotype appeared many times. The CDR3 here is CASMGRWGGSFYYNEQFF. In DNA, the CDR3 is TGTGCCAGCATGGGTCGATGGGGCGGGAGCTTCTACTACAATGAGCAGTTCTTC. V and J are TRBV25-1 and TRBJ2-1; 7 positions match TRBD2. The CDR3 is made up of 18 amino acids. The V gene's germline CDR1 is MGHDK and CDR2 SYGVNS. Trimming took 7 bases from V and 3 from J; bases not matched to a gene: 18.

The J gene is TRBJ1-2, the V gene TRBV6-1, with D uncertain. Trimming took 7 bases from V and 3 from J, leaving 15 bases between them. The CDR3 is made up of 14 amino acids. Per germline, CDR1 MNHNS and CDR2 SASEGT. The chain's CDR3 is CASTRGLGDYGYTF. The CDR3 bases are TGTGCCAGCACTAGAGGGTTGGGCGACTATGGCTACACCTTC.

The V and J genes are TRBV7-8 and TRBJ2-7, with D perhaps matching TRBD2 (7 bases). CDR3 length equals 15 residues. Germline V gene sequence: CDR1 SGHVS, CDR2 FQNEAQ. The ends were cut back, 1 base at V and 5 bases at J, with 15 bases in the middle. The CDR3 DNA sequence: TGTGCCAGCAGCTTAGGAAGGGGGAGGGAAAACGAGCAGTACTTC. Translated, it gives CASSLGRGRENEQYF.

This clonotype occurred many times. The chain combines TRBV28 with TRBJ2-7, with TRBD2 matching 7 bases. Losses at the gene ends were 3 bases for V and 6 bases for J; bases not matched to a gene: 14. The CDR3 consists of 16 residues. The germline V gene has CDR1 MDHEN and CDR2 SYDVKM. The CDR3 reads CASSFLPGGGVSEQYF. The CDR3 DNA is TGTGCCAGCAGTTTTTTACCCGGGGGAGGGGTTTCCGAGCAGTACTTC.

The V and J genes are TRBV20-1 and TRBJ2-5, with D unclear. The V end lost 5 bases, the J end lost 0 bases, and 16 bases lay between the germline ends. Looked up from germline, CDR1 is DFQATT and CDR2 is SNEGSKA (reference sequence). The length of the CDR3 is 15 residues. The CDR3: CSADNLEGNQETQYF. DNA for the CDR3: TGCAGTGCTGATAATCTCGAAGGGAACCAAGAGACCCAGTACTTC.

In its sample, this clonotype was seen many times. The chain joins TRBV12-3 or TRBV12-4 to TRBJ2-5; D uncertain. The CDR3 is 14 amino acids. Trimming took off 6 bases at V and 3 bases at J, with 14 bases between the two ends. CDR3 amino acids: CASRLNGPKETQYF. For the CDR3, the DNA is TGTGCCAGCAGATTGAACGGCCCGAAAGAGACCCAGTACTTC.

This clonotype was seen ten or more times. The rearrangement links TRBV30 to TRBJ2-7; TRBD2 matches 9 bases. Trimming took 5 bases from V and 3 from J; bases not matched to a gene: 5. The CDR3 is 13 amino acids. The germline CDR1 and CDR2 sequences are GTSNPN and SVGIG (reference sequence). DNA for the CDR3: TGTGCCTGGTCCGGCGGGGGGGACTACGAGCAGTACTTC. It codes for CAWSGGGDYEQYF.

This clonotype appeared many times. The chain recombines TRBV28 with TRBJ2-5; TRBD2 matches at 11 bases. This CDR3 region has 14 residues. The germline gives CDR1 MDHEN, CDR2 SYDVKM. Unmatched junction bases numbered 7, after V lost 10 bases and J lost 3 bases. The CDR3 region is CATLGGLAEETQYF. The CDR3 DNA sequence: TGTGCCACTCTGGGGGGACTAGCGGAAGAGACCCAGTACTTC.